One sample yielded the 11 T cell receptor beta chains listed below, sequenced in a study of glioma-infiltrating T cells after dendritic cell vaccination (dated by TCRdb to 2016 to 2018). The library came from the immunoSEQ multiplex PCR assay. The clones in this table, taken by TCRdb from immuneACCESS, are in-frame only. Not every clone is retained; where verified, under half of the shortfall comes from an unresolved V gene, and the cause of the rest is unknown. For this sample the table gives tens of thousands of clones, of which around 85% were detected only once. The ten most abundant clones make up 15% to 19% of the sample. What the time point label conveys for this sample: after dendritic cell vaccination, including at tumor progression/relapse. This material consisted of blood, taken after dendritic cell vaccination. The origin of the receptors is a human donor with glioblastoma.

In its sample, this clone was seen a few times. The chain uses TRBV9 and TRBJ2-1, with D tentatively TRBD2 (6 bases). The CDR3 runs to 17 residues. The V and J ends lost 1 base and 9 bases respectively, with 23 bases between them. CDR1 is SGDLS and CDR2 is YYNGEE in the germline V gene. The CDR3 bases are TGTGCCAGCAGCGTATCCCCCCAGGAGGGAGTCTGGTCTGAGCAGTTCTTC. It is translated as CASSVSPQEGVWSEQFF. The entire variable domain, with the rest obtained from reference TRBV9 and TRBJ2-1, is as follows: DSGVTQTPKHLITATGQRVTLRCSPRSGDLSVYWYQQSLDQGLQFLIQYYNGEERAKGNILERFSAQQFPDLHSELNLSSLELGDSALYFCASSVSPQEGVWSEQFFGPGTRLTVL.

The rearrangement uses TRBV4-1 and TRBJ2-5; D gene unclear. Germline CDR1 is MGHRA and CDR2 is YSYEKL. The V end was cut by 5 bases, the J end by 4 bases, with 8 bases between. This CDR3 spans 12 amino acids. CDR3 amino acids: CASSSLSETQYF. CDR3 bases: TGCGCCAGCAGCTCTCTGTCAGAGACCCAGTACTTC.

This clone has only a few counts. This chain uses TRBV19 with TRBJ2-2; maybe TRBD2 (5 bases). Trimming took 3 bases from V and 6 from J, leaving 5 bases between them. CDR3 length equals 12 residues. Germline V CDR1 and CDR2: LNHDA, SQIVND (reference sequence). The DNA for the CDR3 is TGTGCCAGTAGTATGGAGGCCGGGGAGCTGTTTTTT. This encodes CASSMEAGELFF.

J is TRBJ2-1 and V is TRBV6-1; 9 positions agree with TRBD1. This CDR3 has 15 residues. The germline V gene has CDR1 MNHNS and CDR2 SASEGT. J was trimmed by 5 bases and V by 10 bases; bases with no gene match: 12. The CDR3 DNA reads TGTGCCACGCAAACTGGGACAGGGTACCACAATGAGCAGTTCTTC. It translates to CATQTGTGYHNEQFF.

The chain carries TRBV14 and TRBJ1-1; D is possibly TRBD1 (5 bases). Trimming left V 1 base short and J 4 bases short, with 13 bases between. Germline loops: CDR1 SGHDN, CDR2 FVKESK. The CDR3 is 15 residues long. The chain's CDR3 is CASSQVRGSGTEAFF. The DNA for the CDR3 is TGTGCCAGCAGCCAAGTGCGGGGGTCCGGCACTGAAGCTTTCTTT.

V is TRBV4-3 and J is TRBJ1-2, with 10 positions matching TRBD1. V lost 3 bases, J lost 4 bases, and 5 bases stayed unmatched. The CDR3 runs to 15 residues. Germline assignment: CDR1 LGHNA and CDR2 YSLEER. In nucleotides, the CDR3 is TGCGCCAGCAGCCAGAGAGGGACAGGGGCCTATGGCTACACCTTC. Protein sequence: CASSQRGTGAYGYTF.

The chain couples TRBV30 to TRBJ1-3; D is perhaps TRBD1 (6 bases). CDR3 length: 13 amino acids. The V end was cut by 8 bases, the J end by 1 base, with 12 bases between. Germline-derived CDR1 and CDR2 are GTSNPN and SVGIG (reference sequence). DNA of the CDR3: TGTGCCGCTAGCAGGGGTTCTGGAAACACCATATATTTT. The encoded protein is CAASRGSGNTIYF.

The chain recombines TRBV7-2 with TRBJ2-1; tentatively, D is TRBD1 (6 bases). Germline CDR1 reads SGHTA; CDR2 reads FQGNSA. The CDR3 has 13 residues. Trimming stripped 5 bases from V and 7 bases from J, with 12 bases between. The CDR3 sequence: CASSAQGWNEQFF. CDR3 DNA: TGTGCCAGCAGCGCACAGGGCTGGAATGAGCAGTTCTTC. Filled out from reference TRBV7-2 and TRBJ2-1, the complete variable domain reads GAGVSQSPSNKVTEKGKDVELRCDPISGHTALYWYRQSLGQGLEFLIYFQGNSAPDKSGLPSDRFSAERTGGSVSTLTIQRTQQEDSAVYLCASSAQGWNEQFFGPGTRLTVL.

The chain joins TRBV6-6 to TRBJ2-3; D may be TRBD2 (6 bases). CDR1 and CDR2 from the germline V gene are MNHNY and SVGAGI (reference sequence). Trimming stripped 3 bases from V and 4 bases from J, with 11 bases between. The CDR3 runs 14 residues. The CDR3 protein is CASSYMVAADTQYF. The CDR3 nucleotides read TGTGCCAGCAGTTATATGGTAGCGGCAGATACGCAGTATTTT.

The chain links TRBV25-1 to TRBJ1-4, with D perhaps TRBD1 (6 bases). V lost 5 bases, J lost 6 bases, and 10 bases lay in between. The CDR3 runs 13 residues. Per the germline V gene, CDR1 is MGHDK and CDR2 is SYGVNS. The chain's CDR3 is CASSPAGDEKLFF. CDR3 DNA: TGTGCCAGCAGTCCAGCAGGGGATGAAAAACTGTTTTTT.

As DNA, the CDR3 is TGCAGCGTTGATGTAGCGGGATCATACGAGCAGTACTTC. Translating it yields CSVDVAGSYEQYF. The J gene is TRBJ2-7, the V gene TRBV29-1; TRBD2 matches at 8 bases. The germline V gene encodes CDR1 SQVTM and CDR2 ANQGSEA. The V segment lost 3 bases and the J segment 4 bases; nucleotides outside the gene matches: 5. The CDR3 length is 13 residues.